This is a list of T cell receptor beta chains from one sample in a study of human T cells and chemical hapten exposure. TCRdb re-analysed the RACE reads in MiXCR, keeping a single row per CDR3 protein. The profile shows under 450,000 distinct CDR3 sequences, around 4.8% of them singletons. The specimen comprised whole blood, sampled in connection with sensitization to the hapten diphenylcyclopropenone (DPC). These TCRs come from a woman in her 50s with alopecia areata. Some clones in this sample may be carry-over from other donors' samples. Both conserved end residues are part of each CDR3. A D gene is named only where the DNA matches it firmly. The size of a clone is reported for some rows only, either as once, few or many, or as a class for expanded clones.

TRBJ2-1,TRBV6-2/TRBV6-3,.,few,CASSYSAEQFF,TGTGCCAGCAGTTACTCAGCCGAGCAGTTCTTC
TRBJ2-1,TRBV5-1,.,many,CASSLGTLSNEQFF,TGCGCCAGCAGTTTAGGGACGCTAAGCAATGAGCAGTTCTTC
TRBJ1-1,TRBV27,.,many,CASSFSGGTEAFF,TGTGCCAGCAGCTTTAGCGGGGGCACTGAAGCTTTCTTT
TRBJ2-7,TRBV2,.,.,CANAGGVYEQYF,TGTGCCAACGCCGGGGGCGTCTACGAGCAGTACTTC
TRBJ1-2,TRBV4-1,.,many,CASSQVGSDYGYTF,TGCGCCAGCAGCCAAGTCGGATCCGACTATGGCTACACCTTC
TRBJ1-5,TRBV7-2,.,many,CASSLAGRPQHF,TGTGCCAGCAGCTTAGCAGGGCGGCCCCAGCATTTT
TRBJ2-1,TRBV4-1,TRBD2,few,CASSPRSGNYNEQFF,TGCGCCAGCAGCCCCAGAAGCGGGAACTACAATGAGCAGTTCTTC
TRBJ2-2,TRBV18,TRBD1,many,CASSPGQGNTGELFF,TGCGCCAGCAGCCCGGGACAGGGGAACACCGGGGAGCTGTTTTTT
TRBJ2-2,TRBV29-1,.,many,CSVVPRVGTGELFF,TGCAGCGTTGTCCCGAGGGTTGGCACCGGGGAGCTGTTTTTT
TRBJ2-7,TRBV5-6,TRBD1,few,CASSPGTDPREQYF,TGTGCCAGCAGCCCCGGGACAGACCCTAGAGAGCAGTACTTC
TRBJ2-5,TRBV11-3,.,.,CASSLGLDSSVETQYF,TGTGCCAGCAGCTTAGGCCTGGACTCTAGCGTCGAGACCCAGTACTTC
TRBJ2-3,TRBV12-3/TRBV12-4,TRBD1,many,CASTPWGQGTDTQYF,TGTGCCAGCACCCCTTGGGGACAGGGGACAGATACGCAGTATTTT
TRBJ1-1,TRBV5-1,TRBD1,.,CASSVRTGSNTEAFF,TGCGCCAGCAGCGTGAGGACAGGATCGAACACTGAAGCTTTCTTT
TRBJ1-2,TRBV24-1,.,many,CATSEAGQLYTF,TGTGCCACCAGTGAGGCTGGACAGCTCTACACCTTC
TRBJ2-7,TRBV7-2,TRBD2,many,CASSITSGGSYEQYF,TGTGCCAGCAGCATTACTAGCGGGGGATCCTACGAGCAGTACTTC
TRBJ2-1,TRBV7-8,.,many,CASSLIGGGGYNEQFF,TGTGCCAGCAGCTTAATAGGGGGAGGGGGTTACAATGAGCAGTTCTTC
TRBJ2-3,TRBV7-2,.,many,CASSPIGGTDTQYF,TGTGCCAGCAGCCCCATCGGGGGCACAGATACGCAGTATTTT
TRBJ2-7,TRBV13,TRBD2,many,CASSSLAGGTYEQYF,TGTGCCAGCAGTTCACTAGCGGGGGGTACCTACGAGCAGTACTTC